These 3 T cell receptor beta chains were all obtained from the same sample, sequenced in a study of T cells in Graves' hyperthyroidism and ophthalmopathy. RNA transcripts were the template for amplifying TCR beta CDR3 regions. Primed by the HTBI set, a first-round RT-PCR was run on the TCR CDR3. TCRdb independently ran MiXCR on the multiplex PCR reads; one entry per CDR3 protein. The repertoire holds a few hundred thousand distinct CDR3 sequences, about a sixth seen once, with about 41% in the top ten. Sequencing was done on a sample of blood. Receptors were obtained from a man between 35 and 55 years old with Graves' hyperthyroidism.

Ten or more counts support this clonotype. V is TRBV5-1 and J is TRBJ2-7; tentative D call: TRBD1 (6 bases). V lost 2 bases, J lost 9 bases, and 15 bases lay in between. The V gene's germline CDR1 is SGHRS and CDR2 YFSETQ. The CDR3 covers 13 residues. In nucleotides, the CDR3 is TGCGCCAGCAGCTTCGGACAGTCCCAGTGGCAGTACTTC. The encoded protein is CASSFGQSQWQYF.

In this sample, this clonotype turned up many times. The chain is built from TRBV9 and TRBJ2-7; D possibly corresponds to TRBD1 (6 bases). Germline V gene sequence: CDR1 SGDLS, CDR2 YYNGEE. This CDR3 spans 16 amino acids. V gave up 4 bases and J gave up 0 bases, with 17 bases separating them. In DNA form, the CDR3 reads TGTGCCAGCAGCCCTACCGGGACACGGAGCTCCTACGAGCAGTACTTC. It encodes CASSPTGTRSSYEQYF.

This clonotype has at least ten counts. The chain employs TRBV5-1 and TRBJ1-4; D ambiguous. Trimming removed 2 bases from V and 6 bases from J, with 14 bases in between. The CDR3 runs to 15 residues. Germline values: CDR1 SGHRS, CDR2 YFSETQ. In DNA, the CDR3 is TGCGCCAGCAGCTTAGGAGATAGAAGGGATGAAAAACTGTTTTTT. Translating it yields CASSLGDRRDEKLFF.